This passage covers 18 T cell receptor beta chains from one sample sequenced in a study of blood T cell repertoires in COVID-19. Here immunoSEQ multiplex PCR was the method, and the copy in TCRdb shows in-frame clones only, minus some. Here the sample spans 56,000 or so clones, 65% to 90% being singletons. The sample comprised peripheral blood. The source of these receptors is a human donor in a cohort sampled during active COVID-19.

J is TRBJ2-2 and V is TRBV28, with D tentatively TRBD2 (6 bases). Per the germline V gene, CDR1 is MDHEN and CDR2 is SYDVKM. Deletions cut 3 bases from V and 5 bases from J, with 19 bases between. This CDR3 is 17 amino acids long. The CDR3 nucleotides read TGTGCCAGCAGTTTTCGGCGTTACGGGAGAGGTACCGGGGAGCTGTTTTTT. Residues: CASSFRRYGRGTGELFF.

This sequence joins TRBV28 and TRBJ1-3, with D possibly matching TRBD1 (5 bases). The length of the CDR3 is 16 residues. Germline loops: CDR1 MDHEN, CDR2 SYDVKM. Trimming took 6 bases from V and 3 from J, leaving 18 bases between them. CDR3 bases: TGTGCCAGCAGGCGGGACGCTTGGGGAGATGGAAACACCATATATTTT. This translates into CASRRDAWGDGNTIYF.

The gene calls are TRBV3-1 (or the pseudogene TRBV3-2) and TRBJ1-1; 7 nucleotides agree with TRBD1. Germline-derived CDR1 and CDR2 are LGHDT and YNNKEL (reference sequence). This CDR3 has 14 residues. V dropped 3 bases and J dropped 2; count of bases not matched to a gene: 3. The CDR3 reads CASSHRQGNTEAFF. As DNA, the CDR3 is TGTGCCAGCAGCCACAGACAGGGAAACACTGAAGCTTTCTTT.

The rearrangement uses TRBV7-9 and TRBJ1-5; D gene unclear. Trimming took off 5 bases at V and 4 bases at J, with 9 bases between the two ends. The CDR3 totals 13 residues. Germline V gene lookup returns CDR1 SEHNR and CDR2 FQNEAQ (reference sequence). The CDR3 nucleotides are TGTGCCAGCAGCCCTACGGGTAATCAGCCCCAGCATTTT. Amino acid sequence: CASSPTGNQPQHF.

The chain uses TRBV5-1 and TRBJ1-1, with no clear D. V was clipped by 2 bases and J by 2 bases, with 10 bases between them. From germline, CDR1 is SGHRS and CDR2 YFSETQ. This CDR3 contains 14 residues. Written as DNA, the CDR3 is TGCGCCAGCAGCTTAACGGGGAGTAACACTGAAGCTTTCTTT. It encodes CASSLTGSNTEAFF.

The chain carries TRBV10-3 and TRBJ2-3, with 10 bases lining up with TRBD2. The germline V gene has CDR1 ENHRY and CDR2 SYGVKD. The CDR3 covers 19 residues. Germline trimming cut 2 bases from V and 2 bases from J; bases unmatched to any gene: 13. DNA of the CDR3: TGTGCCATCAGTGAGACCCTAGCGGGAGCTCCAAGAGACACAGATACGCAGTATTTT. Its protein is CAISETLAGAPRDTDTQYF.

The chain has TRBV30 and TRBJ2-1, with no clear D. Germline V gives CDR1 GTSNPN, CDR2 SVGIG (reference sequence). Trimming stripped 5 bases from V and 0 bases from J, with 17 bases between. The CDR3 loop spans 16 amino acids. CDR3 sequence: CAWAPVGTRSYNEQFF. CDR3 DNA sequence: TGTGCCTGGGCCCCCGTGGGCACCCGCTCCTACAATGAGCAGTTCTTC.

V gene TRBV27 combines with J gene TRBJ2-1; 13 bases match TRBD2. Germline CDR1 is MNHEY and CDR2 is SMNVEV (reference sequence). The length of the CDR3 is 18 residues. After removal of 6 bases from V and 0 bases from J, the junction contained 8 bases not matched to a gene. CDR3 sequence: CASRMGLAGTSSYNEQFF. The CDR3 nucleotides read TGTGCCAGCAGAATGGGACTAGCGGGAACCTCCTCCTACAATGAGCAGTTCTTC.

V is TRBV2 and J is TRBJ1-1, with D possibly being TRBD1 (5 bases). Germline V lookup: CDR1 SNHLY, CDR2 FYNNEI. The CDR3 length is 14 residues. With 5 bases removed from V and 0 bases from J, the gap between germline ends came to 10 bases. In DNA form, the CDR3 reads TGTGCCAGCAGTAGGGGAGGGGTGAACACTGAAGCTTTCTTT. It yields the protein CASSRGGVNTEAFF.

The CDR3 is CASSLDQRDGGELFF. The CDR3 nucleotides are TGTGCCAGCAGCTTAGATCAGCGGGACGGCGGGGAGCTGTTTTTT. The chain is built from TRBV7-7 and TRBJ2-2; 7 bases are a match to TRBD2. The germline gives CDR1 SSHAT, CDR2 FNYEAQ (reference sequence). This CDR3 is built from 15 residues. V lost 1 base, J lost 7 bases, and 6 bases stayed unmatched.

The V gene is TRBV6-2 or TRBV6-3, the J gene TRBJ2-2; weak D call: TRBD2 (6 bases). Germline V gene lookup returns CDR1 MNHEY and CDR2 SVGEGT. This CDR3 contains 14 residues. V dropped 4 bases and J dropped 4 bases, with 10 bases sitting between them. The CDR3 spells CASSLRRGTGELFF. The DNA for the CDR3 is TGTGCCAGCAGTTTGCGGAGGGGCACCGGGGAGCTGTTTTTT.

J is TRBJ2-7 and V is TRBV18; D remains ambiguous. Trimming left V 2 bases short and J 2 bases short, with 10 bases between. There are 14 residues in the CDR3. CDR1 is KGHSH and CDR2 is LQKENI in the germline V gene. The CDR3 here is CASSPGQEPYEQYF. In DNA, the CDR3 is TGTGCCAGCTCACCAGGGCAGGAACCCTACGAGCAGTACTTC.

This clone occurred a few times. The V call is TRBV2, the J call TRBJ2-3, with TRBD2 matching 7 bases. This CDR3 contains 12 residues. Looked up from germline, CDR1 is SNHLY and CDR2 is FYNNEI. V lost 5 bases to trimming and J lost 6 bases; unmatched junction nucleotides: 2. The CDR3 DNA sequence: TGTGCCAGCAGTCTACTAGCGGATACGCAGTATTTT. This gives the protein CASSLLADTQYF. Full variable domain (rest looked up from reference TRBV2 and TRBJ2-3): EPEVTQTPSHQVTQMGQEVILRCVPISNHLYFYWYRQILGQKVEFLVSFYNNEISEKSEIFDDQFSVERPDGSNFTLKIRSTKLEDSAMYFCASSLLADTQYFGPGTRLTVL.

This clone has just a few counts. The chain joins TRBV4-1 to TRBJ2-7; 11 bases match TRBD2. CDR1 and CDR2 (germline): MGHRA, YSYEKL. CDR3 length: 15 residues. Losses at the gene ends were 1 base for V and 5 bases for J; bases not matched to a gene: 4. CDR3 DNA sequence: TGCGCCAGCAGCCAAGCACTAGCGGGAGTTAACGAGCAGTACTTC. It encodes CASSQALAGVNEQYF.

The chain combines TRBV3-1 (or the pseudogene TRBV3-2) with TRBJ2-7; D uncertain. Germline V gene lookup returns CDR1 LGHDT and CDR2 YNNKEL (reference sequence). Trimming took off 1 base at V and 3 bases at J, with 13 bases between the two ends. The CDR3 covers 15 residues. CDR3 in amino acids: CASSQGRPGSYEQYF. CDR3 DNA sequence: TGTGCCAGCAGCCAAGGGCGACCAGGCAGCTACGAGCAGTACTTC.

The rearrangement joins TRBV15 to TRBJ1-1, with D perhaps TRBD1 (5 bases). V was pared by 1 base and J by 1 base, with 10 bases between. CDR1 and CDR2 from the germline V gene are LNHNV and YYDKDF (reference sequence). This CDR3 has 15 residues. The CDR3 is CATSRGGLGNTEAFF. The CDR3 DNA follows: TGTGCCACCAGCAGAGGGGGCCTTGGGAACACTGAAGCTTTCTTT.

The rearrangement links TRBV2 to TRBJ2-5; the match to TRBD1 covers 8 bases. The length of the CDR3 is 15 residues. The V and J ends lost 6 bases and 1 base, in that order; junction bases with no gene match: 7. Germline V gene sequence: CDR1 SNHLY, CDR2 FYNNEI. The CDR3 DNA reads TGTGCCAGCAGCCAGGACAGGGCTGCCCAAGAGACCCAGTACTTC. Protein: CASSQDRAAQETQYF.

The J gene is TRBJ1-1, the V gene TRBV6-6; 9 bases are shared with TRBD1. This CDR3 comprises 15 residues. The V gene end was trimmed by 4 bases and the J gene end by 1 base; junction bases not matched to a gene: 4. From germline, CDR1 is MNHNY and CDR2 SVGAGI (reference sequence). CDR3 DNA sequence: TGTGCCAGCAGTTTCTACAGGGGGCCGAACACTGAAGCTTTCTTT. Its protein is CASSFYRGPNTEAFF.